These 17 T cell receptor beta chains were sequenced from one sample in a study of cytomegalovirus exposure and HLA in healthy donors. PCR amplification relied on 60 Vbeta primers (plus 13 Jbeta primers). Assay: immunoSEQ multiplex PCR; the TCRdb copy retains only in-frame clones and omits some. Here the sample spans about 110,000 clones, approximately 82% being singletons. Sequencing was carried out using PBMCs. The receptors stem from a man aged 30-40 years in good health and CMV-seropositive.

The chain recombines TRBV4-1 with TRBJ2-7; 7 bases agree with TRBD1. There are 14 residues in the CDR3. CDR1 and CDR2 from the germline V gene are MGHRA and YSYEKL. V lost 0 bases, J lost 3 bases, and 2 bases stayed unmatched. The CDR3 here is CASSQETGDYEQYF. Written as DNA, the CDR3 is TGCGCCAGCAGCCAAGAAACAGGGGACTACGAGCAGTACTTC.

The CDR3 reads CASSFLPGGNTDTQYF. The CDR3 DNA is TGTGCCAGCAGCTTTCTCCCGGGGGGGAACACAGATACGCAGTATTTT. This rearrangement joins TRBV7-2 to TRBJ2-3; 8 nucleotides align to TRBD2. Germline V gene sequence: CDR1 SGHTA, CDR2 FQGNSA. J lost 2 bases, V lost 3 bases, and 7 bases had no gene match. The CDR3 consists of 16 residues.

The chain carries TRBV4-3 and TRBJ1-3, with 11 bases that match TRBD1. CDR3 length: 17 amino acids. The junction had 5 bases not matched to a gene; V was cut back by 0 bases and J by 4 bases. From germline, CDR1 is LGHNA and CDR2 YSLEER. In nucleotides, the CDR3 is TGCGCCAGCAGCCAAGATTTAGGGACAGGGGGGGGAAACACCATATATTTT. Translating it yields CASSQDLGTGGGNTIYF.

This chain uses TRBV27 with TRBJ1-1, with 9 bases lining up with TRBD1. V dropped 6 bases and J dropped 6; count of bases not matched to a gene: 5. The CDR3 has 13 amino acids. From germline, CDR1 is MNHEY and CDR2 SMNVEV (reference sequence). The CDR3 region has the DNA TGTGCCAGCAGGGGACAGGGTCGCGCTGAAGCTTTCTTT. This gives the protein CASRGQGRAEAFF.

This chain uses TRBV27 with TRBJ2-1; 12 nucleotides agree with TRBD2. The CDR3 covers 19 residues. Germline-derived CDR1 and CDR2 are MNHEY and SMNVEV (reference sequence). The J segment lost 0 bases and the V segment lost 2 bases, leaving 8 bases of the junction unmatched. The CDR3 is CASSLTSGGFESSYNEQFF. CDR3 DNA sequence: TGTGCCAGCAGTTTAACTAGCGGGGGGTTTGAAAGCTCCTACAATGAGCAGTTCTTC.

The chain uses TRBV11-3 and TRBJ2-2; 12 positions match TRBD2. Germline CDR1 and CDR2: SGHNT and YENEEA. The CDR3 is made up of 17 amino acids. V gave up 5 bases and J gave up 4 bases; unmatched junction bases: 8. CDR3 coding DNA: TGTGCCAGCAGCCCAGGGACTAGCGGGCGGAGCACCGGGGAGCTGTTTTTT. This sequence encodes CASSPGTSGRSTGELFF.

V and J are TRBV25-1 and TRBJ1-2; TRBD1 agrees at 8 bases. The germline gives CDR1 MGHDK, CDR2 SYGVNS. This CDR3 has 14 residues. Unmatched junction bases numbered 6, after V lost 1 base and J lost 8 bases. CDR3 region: CASSEWVTGEGYTF. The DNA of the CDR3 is TGTGCCAGCAGTGAATGGGTGACAGGGGAAGGCTACACCTTC.

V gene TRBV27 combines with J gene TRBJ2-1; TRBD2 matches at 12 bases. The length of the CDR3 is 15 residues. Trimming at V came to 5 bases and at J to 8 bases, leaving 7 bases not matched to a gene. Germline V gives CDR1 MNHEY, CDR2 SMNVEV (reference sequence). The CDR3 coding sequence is TGTGCCAGCAGTGCTAGCGGGGGGGCCGGGGATGAGCAGTTCTTC. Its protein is CASSASGGAGDEQFF.

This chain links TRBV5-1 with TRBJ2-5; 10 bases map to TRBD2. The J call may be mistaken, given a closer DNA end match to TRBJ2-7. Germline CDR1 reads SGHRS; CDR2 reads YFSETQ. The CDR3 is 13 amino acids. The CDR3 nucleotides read TGCGCCAGCAGCTGGGGGACTAGCGACGAGCAGTACTTC. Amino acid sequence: CASSWGTSDEQYF.

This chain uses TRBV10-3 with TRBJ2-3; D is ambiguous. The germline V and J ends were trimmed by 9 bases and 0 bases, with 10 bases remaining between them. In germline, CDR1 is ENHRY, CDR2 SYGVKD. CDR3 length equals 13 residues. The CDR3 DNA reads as TGTGCCATAAGACAACCTAGCACAGATACGCAGTATTTT. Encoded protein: CAIRQPSTDTQYF.

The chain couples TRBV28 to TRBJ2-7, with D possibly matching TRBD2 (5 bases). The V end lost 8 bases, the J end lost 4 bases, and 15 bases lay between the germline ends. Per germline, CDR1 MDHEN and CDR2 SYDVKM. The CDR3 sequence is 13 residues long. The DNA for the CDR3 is TGTGCCAGCTTTGGCGAGGGTTCTTACGAGCAGTACTTC. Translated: CASFGEGSYEQYF.

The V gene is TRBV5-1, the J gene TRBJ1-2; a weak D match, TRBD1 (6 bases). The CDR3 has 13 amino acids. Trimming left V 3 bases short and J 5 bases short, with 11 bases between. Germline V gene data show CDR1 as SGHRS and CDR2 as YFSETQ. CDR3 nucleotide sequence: TGCGCCAGCAGCTCCGACAGGTATTATGGCTACACCTTC. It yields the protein CASSSDRYYGYTF.

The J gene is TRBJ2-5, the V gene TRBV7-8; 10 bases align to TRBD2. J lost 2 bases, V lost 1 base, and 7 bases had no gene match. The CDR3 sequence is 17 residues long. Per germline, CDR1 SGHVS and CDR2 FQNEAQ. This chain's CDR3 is CASSLGYSGGLQETQYF. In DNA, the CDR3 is TGTGCCAGCAGCTTAGGCTATAGCGGGGGGCTACAAGAGACCCAGTACTTC.

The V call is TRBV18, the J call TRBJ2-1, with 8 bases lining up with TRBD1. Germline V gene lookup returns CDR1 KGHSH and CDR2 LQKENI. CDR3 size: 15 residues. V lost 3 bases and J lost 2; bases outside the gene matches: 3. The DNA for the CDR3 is TGTGCCAGCTCACCGGGACAGGCTACCTACAATGAGCAGTTCTTC. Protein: CASSPGQATYNEQFF.

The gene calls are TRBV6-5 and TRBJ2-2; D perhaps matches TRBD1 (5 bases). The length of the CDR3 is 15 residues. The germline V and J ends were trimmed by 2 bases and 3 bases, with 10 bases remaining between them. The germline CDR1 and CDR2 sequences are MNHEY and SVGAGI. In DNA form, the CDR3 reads TGTGCCAGCAGTTACGCAGGGCTTTACACCGGGGAGCTGTTTTTT. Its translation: CASSYAGLYTGELFF.

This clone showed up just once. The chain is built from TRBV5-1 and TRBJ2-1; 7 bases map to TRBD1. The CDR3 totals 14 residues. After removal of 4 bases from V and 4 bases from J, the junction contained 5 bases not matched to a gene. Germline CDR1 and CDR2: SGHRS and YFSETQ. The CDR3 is CASSPGTAYNEQFF. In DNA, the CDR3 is TGCGCCAGCAGCCCGGGGACAGCATACAATGAGCAGTTCTTC.

The DNA for the CDR3 is TGTGCCAGCAGCTTCTCTAGCACAGATACGCAGTATTTT. The encoded protein is CASSFSSTDTQYF. The chain carries TRBV5-6 and TRBJ2-3, with D uncertain. Trimming took 2 bases from V and 0 from J, leaving 4 bases between them. CDR1 SGHDT and CDR2 YYEEEE come from the germline V gene. This CDR3 has 13 residues.